Listed here are 15 T cell receptor beta chains from one sample, sequenced in a study of shared clonotypes between healthy human individuals (dated by TCRdb to about 2020). The library was prepared using the immunoSEQ multiplex PCR assay. TCRdb retrieved this table from immuneACCESS and kept in-frame rearrangements only. Not all clones are present; in checked studies, unresolved V genes account for under half, and no reason is known for the remainder. Across this sample there are 2 million to 2.5 million clones, with 85% to 95% seen only once. 0.35% to 0.5% of the sample lies in the top ten. What was sequenced was naive CD4+ T cells from PBMCs. Sample cell subset or site, as interpreted from the label and publication: CD45RA+ positively selected. The source of these receptors is a man between 18 and 35 years old in good health. Some clones in this sample may be carry-over from other donors' samples.

V is TRBV18 and J is TRBJ1-2; perhaps TRBD1 as D (6 bases). The V gene's germline CDR1 is KGHSH and CDR2 LQKENI. The length of the CDR3 is 14 residues. Trimming pared 0 bases from V and 8 bases from J, leaving 13 bases between. CDR3 amino acids: CASSPPTGLHGYTF. CDR3 DNA sequence: TGTGCCAGCTCACCACCAACAGGGCTCCACGGCTACACCTTC.

The gene calls are TRBV18 and TRBJ2-3, with a weak D call TRBD1 (5 bases). Germline-derived CDR1 and CDR2 are KGHSH and LQKENI. Trimming took 3 bases from V and 2 from J, leaving 9 bases between them. CDR3 length: 14 amino acids. The CDR3 DNA reads as TGTGCCAGCTCACCTCTGGACAACACAGATACGCAGTATTTT. This translates into CASSPLDNTDTQYF.

The chain uses TRBV18 and TRBJ1-5, with TRBD1 matching over 7 bases. Germline-derived CDR1 and CDR2 are KGHSH and LQKENI. The CDR3 runs to 13 residues. The V and J ends lost 0 bases and 11 bases, in that order; junction bases with no gene match: 4. CDR3 sequence (DNA): TGTGCCAGCTCACCACCTGGGACAGAAGCCCAGCATTTT. Translating gives CASSPPGTEAQHF.

This rearrangement joins TRBV6-6 to TRBJ2-7, with 8 bases matching TRBD2. The CDR3 contains 15 residues. V dropped 6 bases and J dropped 4; count of bases not matched to a gene: 11. Germline CDR1 is MNHNY and CDR2 is SVGAGI (reference sequence). CDR3 coding DNA: TGTGCCAGCAGAACTCTTAGCGGGATGCCTTACGAGCAGTACTTC. Amino acids: CASRTLSGMPYEQYF.

This clone showed up just once. Other DNA sequences in the sample encode the same CDR3. This sequence joins TRBV7-2 and TRBJ2-5; 12 positions agree with TRBD2. CDR1 and CDR2 (germline): SGHTA, FQGNSA. The V and J ends lost 5 bases and 4 bases, in that order; junction bases with no gene match: 11. This CDR3 is built from 17 residues. DNA for the CDR3: TGTGCCAGCAGCCTCGGGACTAGCGGGCGTCGGGGAGAGACCCAGTACTTC. Protein: CASSLGTSGRRGETQYF.

V gene TRBV6-1 combines with J gene TRBJ2-7, with 10 nucleotides matching TRBD1. The CDR3 length is 15 residues. Unmatched junction bases numbered 11, after V lost 6 bases and J lost 6 bases. Looked up from germline, CDR1 is MNHNS and CDR2 is SASEGT. The CDR3 DNA sequence: TGTGCCAGCAGGGTGGGGGACAGGGGCTTGTTCGAGCAGTACTTC. Encoded protein: CASRVGDRGLFEQYF.

This rearrangement joins TRBV30 to TRBJ2-2; no clear D gene. Per the germline V gene, CDR1 is GTSNPN and CDR2 is SVGIG (reference sequence). Trimming removed 6 bases at V and 1 base at J, with 12 bases between. There are 14 residues in the CDR3. DNA of the CDR3: TGTGCCTGCGACCTGGGTCTGAACACCGGGGAGCTGTTTTTT. It codes for CACDLGLNTGELFF.

The chain links TRBV19 to TRBJ2-1; 7 bases line up with TRBD1. CDR1 and CDR2 from the germline V gene are LNHDA and SQIVND (reference sequence). The CDR3 runs to 12 residues. V shed 5 bases, J shed 6 bases, and the junction held 1 base outside the gene matches. CDR3 DNA: TGTGCCAGTAGTTCAGGGGGCAATGAGCAGTTCTTC. Encoded protein: CASSSGGNEQFF.

This chain joins TRBV4-2 and TRBJ1-1; TRBD1 matches 7 bases. Unmatched junction bases numbered 2, after V lost 0 bases and J lost 4 bases. This CDR3 region has 14 residues. Germline V gives CDR1 LGHNA, CDR2 YNFKEQ. Written as DNA, the CDR3 is TGTGCCAGCAGCCAAGAGAACAGGGGCACTGAAGCTTTCTTT. Protein sequence: CASSQENRGTEAFF.

The rearrangement links TRBV28 to TRBJ2-2; 8 nucleotides match TRBD1. CDR1 MDHEN and CDR2 SYDVKM come from the germline V gene. The CDR3 extends over 16 amino acids. The trim removed 8 bases at V and 0 bases at J, leaving 8 bases unmatched. This CDR3 reads CASGTPGQANTGELFF. DNA of the CDR3: TGTGCCAGCGGGACCCCGGGACAGGCGAACACCGGGGAGCTGTTTTTT. Full variable domain (remainder filled in from reference TRBV28 and TRBJ2-2): DVKVTQSSRYLVKRTGEKVFLECVQDMDHENMFWYRQDPGLGLRLIYFSYDVKMKEKGDIPEGYSVSREKKERFSLILESASTNQTSMYLCASGTPGQANTGELFFGEGSRLTVL.

The chain employs TRBV7-6 and TRBJ1-1; D uncertain. V was trimmed by 5 bases and J by 3 bases, leaving 16 bases between them. Germline loops: CDR1 SGHVS, CDR2 FNYEAQ. The CDR3 is 15 amino acids. CDR3 coding DNA: TGTGCCAGCAGCCGGACGCCAGGAGGACACACTGAAGCTTTCTTT. Translated: CASSRTPGGHTEAFF.

The chain has TRBV5-1 and TRBJ1-2; D is ambiguous. CDR3 length: 13 amino acids. Trimming left V 0 bases short and J 8 bases short, with 11 bases between. Germline V gives CDR1 SGHRS, CDR2 YFSETQ. CDR3 DNA: TGCGCCAGCAGCTTGGAAGCACCGGAGGGCTACACCTTC. Protein sequence: CASSLEAPEGYTF.

The chain is built from TRBV4-3 and TRBJ2-4; unclear D gene. Germline V gives CDR1 LGHNA, CDR2 YSLEER. The CDR3 sequence is 17 residues long. Trimming took off 0 bases at V and 0 bases at J, with 12 bases between the two ends. Here the CDR3 reads CASSQDVTRLAKNIQYF. For the CDR3, the DNA is TGCGCCAGCAGCCAAGATGTAACCCGATTAGCCAAAAACATTCAGTACTTC.

Written as DNA, the CDR3 is TGTGCCAGCAGTCTAGGAGCGGCGAGCTCCTACGAGCAGTACTTC. It encodes CASSLGAASSYEQYF. The chain carries TRBV2 and TRBJ2-7, with D perhaps matching TRBD2 (5 bases). Germline CDR1 and CDR2: SNHLY and FYNNEI. CDR3 size: 15 residues. The V end lost 5 bases, the J end lost 0 bases, and 14 bases lay between the germline ends.

The chain recombines TRBV9 with TRBJ2-1, with D possibly TRBD2 on 6 matching bases. V lost 7 bases and J lost 2, with 19 bases in between. CDR3 length: 16 amino acids. Germline V gene data show CDR1 as SGDLS and CDR2 as YYNGEE. Here the CDR3 reads CASSLGGRGTYNEQFF. For the CDR3, the DNA is TGTGCCAGCTCGCTGGGTGGGCGGGGAACCTACAATGAGCAGTTCTTC.